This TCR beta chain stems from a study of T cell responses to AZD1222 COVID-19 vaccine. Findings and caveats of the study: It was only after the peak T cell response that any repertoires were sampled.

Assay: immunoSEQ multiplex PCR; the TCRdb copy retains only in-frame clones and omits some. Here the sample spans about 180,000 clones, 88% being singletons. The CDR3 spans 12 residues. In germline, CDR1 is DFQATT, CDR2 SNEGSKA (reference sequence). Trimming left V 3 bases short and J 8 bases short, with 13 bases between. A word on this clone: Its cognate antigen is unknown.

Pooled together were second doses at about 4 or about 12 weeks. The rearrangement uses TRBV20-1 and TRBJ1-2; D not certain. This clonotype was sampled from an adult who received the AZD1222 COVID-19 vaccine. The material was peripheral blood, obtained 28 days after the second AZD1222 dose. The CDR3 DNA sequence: TGCAGTGCTAGTTACACCGTGAGAGGCTACACCTTC. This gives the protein CSASYTVRGYTF.